This T cell receptor beta chain was identified during a study of cytomegalovirus exposure and HLA in healthy donors. Findings and limits, study-wide: In a later analysis, common viral pathogens appeared linked to several of the most significant clusters.

The CDR3 sequence is 11 residues long. The V gene's germline CDR1 is SGHDT and CDR2 YYEEEE. V dropped 5 bases and J dropped 8 bases, with 10 bases sitting between them. 13 Jbeta primers and 60 Vbeta primers were used for the PCR. Profiled with immunoSEQ multiplex PCR; TCRdb holds only in-frame clones, not every one. The table has roughly 150,000 clones, under 90% seen once. Comments on this clone: Its antigen remains unidentified.

The rearrangement uses TRBV5-6 and TRBJ1-2, with D hard to call. Sequenced material: PBMCs. This clonotype was sampled from a male donor in good health and CMV-seronegative. The CDR3 here is CASRERGGYTF. In DNA form, the CDR3 reads TGTGCCAGCAGGGAGAGAGGCGGCTACACCTTC.